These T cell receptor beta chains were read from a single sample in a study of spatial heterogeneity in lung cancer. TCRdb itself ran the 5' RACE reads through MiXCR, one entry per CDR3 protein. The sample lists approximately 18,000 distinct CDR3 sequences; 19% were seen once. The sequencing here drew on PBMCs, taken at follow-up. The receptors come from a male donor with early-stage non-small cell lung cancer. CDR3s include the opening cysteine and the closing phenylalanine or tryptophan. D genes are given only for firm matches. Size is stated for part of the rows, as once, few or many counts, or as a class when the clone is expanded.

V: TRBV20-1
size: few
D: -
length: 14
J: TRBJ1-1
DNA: TGCAGTGCTAGAGTGGGAGTGCGAGAAACTGAAGCTTTCTTT
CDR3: CSARVGVRETEAFF

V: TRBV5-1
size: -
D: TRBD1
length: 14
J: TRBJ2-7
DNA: TGCGCCAGCAGCTCCGGACAGGACTCCTACGAGCAGTACTTC
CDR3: CASSSGQDSYEQYF

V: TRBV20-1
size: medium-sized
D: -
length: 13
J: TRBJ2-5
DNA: TGCAGTGCCTTGCCTAGCGCGATCGAGACCCAGTACTTC
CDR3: CSALPSAIETQYF

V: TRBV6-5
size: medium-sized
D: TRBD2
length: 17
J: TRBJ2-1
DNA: TGTGCCAGCAGTTACGGAATCCCTCTAGCGGGGGGGGAAGAGCAGTTCTTC
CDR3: CASSYGIPLAGGEEQFF

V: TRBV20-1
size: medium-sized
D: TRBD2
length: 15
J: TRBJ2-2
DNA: TGCAGTGCCCCGCTAGCGGGGGGGAACACCGGGGAGCTGTTTTTT
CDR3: CSAPLAGGNTGELFF

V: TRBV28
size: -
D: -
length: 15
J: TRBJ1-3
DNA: TGTGCCAGCAGCCGAGGGGTCAGGGTTGGAAACACCATATATTTT
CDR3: CASSRGVRVGNTIYF

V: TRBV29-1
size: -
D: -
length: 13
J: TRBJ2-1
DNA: TGCAGCGTCCCCGAACAGGGGAGGGATGAGCAGTTCTTC
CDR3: CSVPEQGRDEQFF

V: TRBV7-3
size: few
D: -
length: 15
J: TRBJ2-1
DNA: TGTGCCAGCAGCCCGGATCGGCGAGTTTACAATGAGCAGTTCTTC
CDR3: CASSPDRRVYNEQFF

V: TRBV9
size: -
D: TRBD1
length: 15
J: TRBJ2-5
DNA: TGTGCCAGCAGTTACGCCGGGACAGATAAAGAGACCCAGTACTTC
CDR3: CASSYAGTDKETQYF

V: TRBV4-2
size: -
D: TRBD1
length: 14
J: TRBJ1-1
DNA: TGTGCCAGCACACCGACAGGGGAGAACACTGAAGCTTTCTTT
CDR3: CASTPTGENTEAFF

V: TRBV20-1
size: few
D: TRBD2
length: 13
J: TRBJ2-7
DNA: TGCAGTGCTAGACTAGCGGGAACCTACGAGCAGTACTTC
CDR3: CSARLAGTYEQYF

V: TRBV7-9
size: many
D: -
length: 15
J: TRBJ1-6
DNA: TGTGCCAGCAGCTTAACGGGCACGACTAATTCACCCCTCCACTTT
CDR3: CASSLTGTTNSPLHF

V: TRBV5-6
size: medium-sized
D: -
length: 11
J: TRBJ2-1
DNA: TGTGCCAGCAGCTCCTACAATGAGCAGTTCTTC
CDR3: CASSSYNEQFF

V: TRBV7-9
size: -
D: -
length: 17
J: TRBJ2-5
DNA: TGTGCCAGCAGCCCAGGCGGTTTTCGTGGAAATGACGAGACCCAGTACTTC
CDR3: CASSPGGFRGNDETQYF